Detailed here is one T cell receptor beta chain. This sample is part of a study of PD-1 blockade in mismatch repair-deficient tumors. The ends lost 4 bases at V and 12 bases at J; junction bases unmatched: 8. CDR3 length: 12 residues. CDR1 and CDR2 (germline): LGHNA, YNFKEQ. PCR or immunohistochemistry showed mismatch repair deficiency in every enrolled patient. TCR sequencing covered a few patients who responded to pembrolizumab. The repertoire was sequenced with immunoSEQ multiplex PCR; TCRdb's copy has only in-frame clones and lacks some. The repertoire has some 130,000 clones, about 90% of them found once; the top ten carry 12%.

This specimen was peripheral blood, taken 70 to 73 weeks after starting pembrolizumab. This receptor was taken from an adult with mismatch repair-deficient cancer. The rearrangement links TRBV4-2 to TRBJ2-7; TRBD2 matches at 8 bases. CDR3 coding DNA: TGTGCCAGCAGCCCGGTTAGCGGGAAGACGTACTTC. It is translated as CASSPVSGKTYF.